Listed here are 11 T cell receptor beta chains from one sample, sequenced in a study of cytomegalovirus exposure and HLA in healthy donors. This PCR relied on a set of 60 Vbeta primers and 13 Jbeta primers. The assay was immunoSEQ multiplex PCR, and TCRdb's table has in-frame clones only and misses some. The data show approximately 150,000 clones, approximately 78% seen once. The source material was PBMCs. These receptors originate from a woman between 40 and 50 years old in good health and CMV-seropositive.

The chain uses TRBV10-3 and TRBJ2-5; 11 bases line up with TRBD1. From germline, CDR1 is ENHRY and CDR2 SYGVKD. The CDR3 is 15 amino acids. J was trimmed by 2 bases and V by 7 bases; bases with no gene match: 6. The CDR3 nucleotides are TGTGCCATCAATAGGGACAGGGGGGGGCAAGAGACCCAGTACTTC. Its protein product is CAINRDRGGQETQYF.

To note about this clone: Compared with germline, one end of the junction differs, possibly owing to a read error. In nucleotides, the CDR3 is TGTGTCAGCAGCTTAGATACAGGGCCCTACGAGCAGTACTTC. Translating it yields CVSSLDTGPYEQYF. The chain employs TRBV11-1 and TRBJ2-7; a possible D gene is TRBD1 (6 bases). The germline V gene encodes CDR1 SGHAT and CDR2 FQDESV (reference sequence). The CDR3 covers 14 residues.

The chain uses TRBV2 and TRBJ1-6; D is perhaps TRBD1 (6 bases). CDR1 SNHLY and CDR2 FYNNEI come from the germline V gene. V was pared by 8 bases and J by 4 bases, with 9 bases between. This CDR3 contains 13 residues. The CDR3, as DNA: TGTGCCAGCGGGGGCCCGTATAATTCACCCCTCCACTTT. It translates to CASGGPYNSPLHF.

The genes are TRBV28 and TRBJ2-1, with a tentative D call TRBD2 (5 bases). The CDR3 runs to 12 residues. Trimming removed 3 bases from V and 12 bases from J, with 12 bases in between. CDR1 is MDHEN, CDR2 SYDVKM, per germline. CDR3 sequence reads: CASSFGNRGQFF. The DNA of the CDR3 is TGTGCCAGCAGTTTCGGGAACCGGGGGCAGTTCTTC.

This sequence joins TRBV9 and TRBJ2-5, with 11 bases lining up with TRBD2. The CDR3 is 16 residues long. Germline loops: CDR1 SGDLS, CDR2 YYNGEE. Trimming removed 0 bases from V and 2 bases from J; junction bases left unmatched: 3. The CDR3 coding sequence is TGTGCCAGCAGCGTAGATGCTAGCGGGAGGCAAGAGACCCAGTACTTC. Translated, it gives CASSVDASGRQETQYF.

The rearrangement uses TRBV28 and TRBJ2-2, with 8 bases identical to TRBD1. J gave up 3 bases and V 7 bases, and 10 bases lay outside the gene matches. Germline CDR1 MDHEN, CDR2 SYDVKM. The CDR3 totals 16 residues. Here the CDR3 DNA reads TGTGCCAGCAAGACAGGGGATAGGGGCGACACCGGGGAGCTGTTTTTT. It specifies CASKTGDRGDTGELFF.

Only a few counts were recorded for this clone. The chain links TRBV7-9 to TRBJ2-7; D is possibly TRBD2 (5 bases). The CDR3 totals 14 residues. Trimming took 8 bases from V and 3 from J, leaving 17 bases between them. The germline CDR1 and CDR2 sequences are SEHNR and FQNEAQ (reference sequence). DNA for the CDR3: TGTGCCAGCGGGAGCCCCGGAGGTCGCTACGAGCAGTACTTC. It is translated as CASGSPGGRYEQYF.

V is TRBV27 and J is TRBJ1-2, with TRBD1 identical over 9 bases. The CDR3 is made up of 14 amino acids. Trimming at V came to 7 bases and at J to 8 bases, leaving 11 bases not matched to a gene. Germline CDR1 and CDR2: MNHEY and SMNVEV (reference sequence). The CDR3 DNA follows: TGTGCCAGCACTGGATCACAGGGGGCGCGGGGCTACACCTTC. Translation gives CASTGSQGARGYTF.

CDR3 in amino acids: CASTLEGGMNTEAFF. The CDR3, as DNA: TGTGCCAGCACTTTAGAGGGGGGGATGAACACTGAAGCTTTCTTT. The chain has TRBV6-1 and TRBJ1-1; D may be TRBD1 (6 bases). The CDR3 loop spans 15 amino acids. V was pared by 7 bases and J by 0 bases, with 15 bases between. Germline V CDR1 and CDR2: MNHNS, SASEGT.

V usage is TRBV29-1 and J usage is TRBJ2-7; 9 bases agree with TRBD2. CDR1 is SQVTM, CDR2 ANQGSEA, per germline. Unmatched junction bases numbered 3, after V lost 4 bases and J lost 2 bases. The CDR3 contains 13 residues. The CDR3 is CSVVGGRAYEQYF. DNA for the CDR3: TGCAGCGTTGTAGGCGGGAGGGCCTACGAGCAGTACTTC.

The gene calls are TRBV18 and TRBJ1-1; D remains unclear. Germline CDR1 reads KGHSH; CDR2 reads LQKENI. V lost 4 bases to trimming and J lost 5 bases, with 5 bases between them. This CDR3 is 11 amino acids long. The CDR3 spells CASSQRTEAFF. The DNA of the CDR3 is TGTGCCAGCTCACAGAGGACTGAAGCTTTCTTT.